The T cell receptor beta chain under discussion was sequenced for a study of CXCR3-negative and CXCR3-positive naive CD8 T cells. Each TRB cDNA library was prepared by 5' RACE (with UMI labels). TCRdb reworked the 5' RACE reads into one entry per CDR3 protein, no DNA. This sample carries tens of thousands of distinct CDR3 sequences, with roughly a tenth going to the ten biggest clones. This CDR3 is 15 amino acids long. The clonotype was recovered from a human donor in good health. Some clones in this sample may be carry-over from other donors' samples. The sample taken for sequencing was memory CD8+ T cells from blood. V and J are TRBV23-1 and TRBJ2-2; lacking DNA, the TRBD1 call made by TCRdb goes unchecked. TRBV23-1 has ORF status, its function being uncertain. The CDR3 is CASRRGRLNTGELFF.